This T cell receptor beta chain was profiled in a study of T-cell reconstitution after alpha-beta-depleted transplantation in children (dated by TCRdb to 2015 to 2016). Regarding the complete study: Using TCR repertoire profiling, the study followed T-cell immune reconstitution in a quantitative way in children after TCRalphabeta/CD19-depleted allogeneic hematopoietic cell transplantation.

A note on this clonotype: It has no known antigen specificity. Base qualities are not at hand, and no much larger clone is one base apart.

Libraries were built with PCR. Sequenced using an Illumina HiSeq 2500. Molecular barcoding was employed in the preparation of TCR libraries, with unique molecular identifiers being used to normalize TCRbeta repertoire quantification. Starting from the raw public reads, TCRdb applied fastp trimming at Q25, assembled clones with MiXCR and retained in-frame beta chains. Rows with a matching CDR3 protein are joined into one entry that keeps the most common DNA and genes. The sample records more than 550,000 distinct CDR3 sequences, about 11% of which are singletons. Of the sample, less than 5% falls within the top ten clones. The specimen was PBMCs from the stem cell graft donor, collected from the stem cell graft. The sequence was collected from a human donor who donated a stem cell graft to a child with acute myeloid leukemia.

The CDR3 region reads CASSPPAGPDNEQFF. The DNA sequence is given as TGTGCCAGCAGCCCCCCCGCTGGTCCCGACAATGAGCAGTTCTTC. Rearrangement joined TRBV11-3 to TRBJ2-1; the D gene lacks a confident call. The CDR3 spans 15 residues, from the cysteine through the phenylalanine. CDR3 DNA only is kept here, 45 bases in frame from base 1. V drops 5 bases and J drops 5 bases, leaving 16 bases in between. The germline V gene encodes CDR1 SGHNT and CDR2 YENEEA.